This T cell receptor (beta chain) was sequenced in a study of cytomegalovirus exposure and HLA in healthy donors. In germline, CDR1 is SGHDT, CDR2 YYEEEE. The CDR3 contains 14 residues. The V and J ends lost 7 bases and 6 bases, in that order; junction bases with no gene match: 7. Primers included in the PCR were 60 Vbeta and 13 Jbeta primers. Measured with immunoSEQ multiplex PCR; TCRdb has only the in-frame clones, and not every one. The data contain over 130,000 clones, almost 85% of them singletons. Material for sequencing was PBMCs. The sequence derives from a man aged 25-45 years in good health and CMV-seropositive. The V call is TRBV5-6, the J call TRBJ2-3, with 11 bases that match TRBD1. The DNA for the CDR3 is TGTGCCAGCGCTGGACAGGGGGCTTGGGATACGCAGTATTTT. Translation gives CASAGQGAWDTQYF.